Sequencing of this T cell receptor beta chain was carried out in a study of blood T cell repertoires in COVID-19. V shed 3 bases and J shed 2 bases, with 14 bases lying between them. The CDR3 contains 16 residues. Germline CDR1 MNHEY, CDR2 SMNVEV (reference sequence). Profiling relied on immunoSEQ multiplex PCR, and the TCRdb table lists in-frame clones only, not all of them. The sample records some 25,000 clones, 85% to 95% being singletons. Sequences were obtained from peripheral blood. This clonotype originated in a human donor in a cohort sampled during active COVID-19. This sequence joins TRBV27 and TRBJ1-5; a possible D gene is TRBD1 (5 bases). The CDR3 loop reads CASSFGGRAGNQPQHF. In DNA form, the CDR3 reads TGTGCCAGCAGTTTCGGCGGCAGGGCCGGCAATCAGCCCCAGCATTTT.